This TCR beta chain was sequenced for a study of neoadjuvant anti-PD-1 for oral cavity cancer. Produced via immunoSEQ multiplex PCR; TCRdb's table is partial and in-frame only. Seen here are about 7,600 clones, around 53% observed once, and the top ten hold 12%. General study findings and limits: Larger post-treatment preexisting tumor clones tracked with greater tumor shrinkage. Higher pretreatment blood Treg/Th17 ratios correlated with higher pretreatment blood and lower post-treatment tumor TCRbeta clonality.

In regard to this clone: Its specificity is unknown.

This clonotype was obtained from a person between 40 and 85 years old with oral cavity squamous cell carcinoma. Sequenced material: tumor tissue, taken before nivolumab (anti-PD-1) treatment.

CDR3 DNA sequence: TGTGCCAGCAGTTTTTCACGGGATGGCTACACCTTC. Translation: CASSFSRDGYTF. This chain connects TRBV2 to TRBJ1-2; D is uncertain. V lost 5 bases and J 6 bases, leaving 10 bases between the germline ends. CDR3 size: 12 residues. From germline, CDR1 is SNHLY and CDR2 FYNNEI.